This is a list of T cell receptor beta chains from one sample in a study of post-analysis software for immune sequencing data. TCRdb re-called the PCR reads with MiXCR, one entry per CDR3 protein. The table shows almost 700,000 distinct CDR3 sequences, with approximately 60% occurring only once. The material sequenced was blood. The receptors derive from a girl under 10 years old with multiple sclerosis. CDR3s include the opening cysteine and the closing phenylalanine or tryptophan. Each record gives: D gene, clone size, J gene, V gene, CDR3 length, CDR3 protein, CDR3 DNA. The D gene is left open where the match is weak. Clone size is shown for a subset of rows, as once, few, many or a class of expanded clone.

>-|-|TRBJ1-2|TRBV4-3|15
CASSQEFDRNYGYTF
TGCGCCAGCAGCCAAGAGTTTGACAGAAACTATGGCTACACCTTC
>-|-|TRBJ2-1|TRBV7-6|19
CASSLVPDSIPTPYNEQFF
TGTGCCAGCAGCTTAGTTCCGGATTCCATACCCACGCCCTACAATGAGCAGTTCTTC
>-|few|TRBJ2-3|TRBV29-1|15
CSASVAPGFTDTQYF
TGCAGCGCGAGTGTCGCCCCGGGATTCACAGATACGCAGTATTTT
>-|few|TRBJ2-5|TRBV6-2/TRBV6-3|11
CASSYWETQYF
TGTGCCAGCAGTTATTGGGAGACCCAGTACTTC
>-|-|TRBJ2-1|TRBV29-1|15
CSVRGAGGSYNEQFF
TGCAGCGTTCGGGGTGCCGGGGGCTCCTACAATGAGCAGTTCTTC
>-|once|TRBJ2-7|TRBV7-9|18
CASSLYTGLADRNYEQYF
TGTGCCAGCAGCTTGTATACGGGTCTAGCGGACAGAAACTACGAGCAGTACTTC
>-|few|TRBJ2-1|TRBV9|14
CASSDGDGRNEQFF
TGTGCCAGCAGCGACGGGGACGGACGAAATGAGCAGTTCTTC
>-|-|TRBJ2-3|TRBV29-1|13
CSASTGSTDTQYF
TGCAGCGCCTCGACAGGTAGCACAGATACGCAGTATTTT
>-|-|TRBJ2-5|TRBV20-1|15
CSASPAGSTYNEQYF
TGCAGTGCTAGCCCGGCGGGGTCCACGTACAATGAGCAGTACTTC
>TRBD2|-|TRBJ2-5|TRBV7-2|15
CASSLLAGVRNEQYF
TGTGCCAGTAGCTTACTAGCGGGAGTGAGAAATGAGCAGTACTTC
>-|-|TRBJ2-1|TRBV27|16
CASSLIGFAGNNEQFF
TGTGCCAGCAGTTTAATTGGTTTCGCCGGGAACAATGAGCAGTTCTTC
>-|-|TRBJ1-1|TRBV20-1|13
CSARVGRRTEAFF
TGCAGTGCTAGAGTGGGGAGGCGAACTGAAGCTTTCTTT
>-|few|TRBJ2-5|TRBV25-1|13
CASSEYYQETQYF
TGTGCCAGCAGTGAATATTACCAAGAGACCCAGTACTTC
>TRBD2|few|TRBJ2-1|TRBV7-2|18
CASSPRRLAGGGVVEQFF
TGTGCCAGCAGCCCCCGGCGACTAGCGGGGGGCGGGGTAGTTGAGCAGTTCTTC
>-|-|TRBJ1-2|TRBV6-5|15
CASSVRGSTLEGYTF
TGTGCCAGCAGTGTCCGTGGCTCGACATTAGAGGGCTACACCTTC
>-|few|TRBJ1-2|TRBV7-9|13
CASSAGQNYGYTF
TGTGCCAGCAGCGCCGGCCAAAACTATGGCTACACCTTC
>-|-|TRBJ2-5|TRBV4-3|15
CASSPTRRVKETQYF
TGCGCCAGCAGCCCCACCAGGAGGGTCAAAGAGACCCAGTACTTC
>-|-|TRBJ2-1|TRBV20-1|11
CSARIVNEQFF
TGCAGTGCTAGGATAGTGAATGAGCAGTTCTTC
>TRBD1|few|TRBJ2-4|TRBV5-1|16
CASSLGLGQGADGQYF
TGCGCCAGCAGCTTGGGACTAGGACAGGGGGCTGATGGTCAGTACTTC
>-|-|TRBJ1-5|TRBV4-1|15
CASSQVRYSNQPQHF
TGCGCCAGCAGCCAAGTCAGGTATAGCAATCAGCCCCAGCATTTT
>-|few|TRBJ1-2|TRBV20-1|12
CSAREGNYGYTF
TGCAGTGCTAGAGAGGGGAACTATGGCTACACCTTC
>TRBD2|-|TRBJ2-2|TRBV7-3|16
CASSLIAGGNAGELFF
TGTGCCAGCAGCTTAATAGCGGGAGGAAATGCCGGGGAGCTGTTTTTT
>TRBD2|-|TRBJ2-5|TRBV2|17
CASSPSGAFLYQETQYF
TGTGCCAGCAGCCCAAGCGGGGCGTTCCTATACCAAGAGACCCAGTACTTC
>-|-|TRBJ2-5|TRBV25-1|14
CASSESPSQEAQYF
TGTGCCAGCAGTGAATCCCCCAGCCAAGAGGCCCAGTACTTC
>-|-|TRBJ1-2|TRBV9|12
CASSGDQYGYTF
TGTGCCAGCAGCGGAGACCAGTATGGCTACACCTTC
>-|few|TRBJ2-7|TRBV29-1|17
CSVEGRAEGGPSYEQYF
TGCAGCGTTGAAGGCAGGGCTGAAGGGGGACCTTCCTACGAGCAGTACTTC
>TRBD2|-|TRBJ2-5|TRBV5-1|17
CASSRGTSGRNQETQYF
TGCGCCAGCAGTCGTGGGACTAGCGGGAGGAACCAAGAGACCCAGTACTTC
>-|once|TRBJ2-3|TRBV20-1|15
CSARALVPGTDTQYF
TGCAGTGCTAGAGCCCTGGTTCCGGGGACAGATACGCAGTATTTT
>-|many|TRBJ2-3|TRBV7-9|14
CASSPGRSTDTQYF
TGCGCCAGCAGCCCCGGACGGAGCACAGATACGCAGTATTTT
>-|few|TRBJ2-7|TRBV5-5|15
CASSFGLGGSYEQYF
TGTGCCAGCAGCTTCGGATTGGGGGGCTCCTACGAGCAGTACTTC
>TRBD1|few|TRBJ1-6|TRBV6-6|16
CASSYRTGSYGSPLHF
TGTGCCAGCAGTTACAGGACAGGTAGTTATGGATCACCCCTCCACTTT
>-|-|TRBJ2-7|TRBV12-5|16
CASGLVGSVGTYEQYF
TGTGCTAGTGGTTTGGTAGGTTCGGTAGGGACCTACGAGCAGTACTTC
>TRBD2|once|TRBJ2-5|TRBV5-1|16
CASSLFAGGNQETQYF
TGCGCCAGCAGCTTGTTTGCGGGAGGGAACCAAGAGACCCAGTACTTC